This T cell receptor (beta chain) was profiled in a study of blood T cell repertoires in COVID-19. Study summary: PBMCs, B-cell-depleted T cells, or T cells were the source of the cDNA or gDNA that made up the material.

In its sample, this clone was seen many times. Categorization into cohorts depended on clinical history that participants reported. V lost 6 bases, J lost 9 bases, and 18 bases lay in between. Germline lookup yields CDR1 LNHDA and CDR2 SQIVND (reference sequence). The length of the CDR3 is 15 residues. Per the original data handling: Amplification of reference gene primers was used by the study to estimate nucleated cell counts. Sequencing was performed with immunoSEQ multiplex PCR; in TCRdb, only in-frame clones are kept and a portion is missing. V and J calls plus clone size are reproduced from that table; the DNA served to infer D and trimming. The sample has more than 200,000 clones, 80% seen once.

Sequenced input: PBMCs or T cells enriched from blood (not recorded which). The clonotype was recovered from a man younger than 45 with acute COVID-19. The V gene is TRBV19, the J gene TRBJ1-6, with D perhaps TRBD1 (5 bases). In DNA, the CDR3 is TGTGCCAGTAGGCAGGGAAAGACCCCGAGTTCACCCCTCCACTTT. Amino acids: CASRQGKTPSSPLHF. The whole variable domain, filled in from reference TRBV19 and TRBJ1-6, reads DGGITQSPKYLFRKEGQNVTLSCEQNLNHDAMYWYRQDPGQGLRLIYYSQIVNDFQKGDIAEGYSVSREKKESFPLTVTSAQKNPTAFYLCASRQGKTPSSPLHFGNGTRLTVT.